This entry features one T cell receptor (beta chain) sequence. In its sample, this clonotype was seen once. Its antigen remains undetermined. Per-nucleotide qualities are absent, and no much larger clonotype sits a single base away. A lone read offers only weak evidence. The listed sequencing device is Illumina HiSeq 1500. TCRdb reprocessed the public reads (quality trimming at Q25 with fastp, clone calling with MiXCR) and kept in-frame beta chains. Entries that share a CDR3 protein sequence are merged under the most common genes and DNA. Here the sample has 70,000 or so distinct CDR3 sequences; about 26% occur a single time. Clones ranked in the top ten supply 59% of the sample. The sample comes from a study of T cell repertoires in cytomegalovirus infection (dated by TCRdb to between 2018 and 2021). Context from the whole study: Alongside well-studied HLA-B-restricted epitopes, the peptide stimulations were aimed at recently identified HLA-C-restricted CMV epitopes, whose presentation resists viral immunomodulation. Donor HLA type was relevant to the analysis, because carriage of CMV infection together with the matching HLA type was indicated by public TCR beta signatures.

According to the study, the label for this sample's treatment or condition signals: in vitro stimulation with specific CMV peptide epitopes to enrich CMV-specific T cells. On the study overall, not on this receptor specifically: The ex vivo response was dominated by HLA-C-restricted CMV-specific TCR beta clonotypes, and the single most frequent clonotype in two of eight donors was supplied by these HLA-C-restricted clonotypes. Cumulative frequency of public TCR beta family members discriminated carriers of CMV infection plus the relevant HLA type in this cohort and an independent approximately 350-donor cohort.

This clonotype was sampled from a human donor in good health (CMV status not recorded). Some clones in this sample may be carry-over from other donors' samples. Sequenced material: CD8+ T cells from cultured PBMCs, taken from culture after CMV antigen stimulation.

The sequence in DNA is TGTGCCAGCAGCCTTATGAAGGCAGGGAATCAGCCCCAGCATTTT. This codes for CASSLMKAGNQPQHF. The sequence is built from TRBV6-1 and TRBJ1-5; the D gene is perhaps TRBD1, on 5 matching bases. CDR1 and CDR2 were assigned from the germline V gene as MNHNS and SASEGT. V is shortened by 6 bases, J by 4 bases, and the region joining them spans 16 bases. The CDR3 goes from the cysteine to the phenylalanine over 15 residues. Only CDR3 DNA is held: 45 bases, read in frame from base 1.